Following are 10 T cell receptor beta chains from one sample sequenced in a study. TCRdb processed the 5' RACE reads anew with MiXCR; each CDR3 protein has one entry. The sample includes just under 65,000 distinct CDR3 sequences, roughly 23% of them seen just once. The specimen was memory CD4+ T cells sorted from a lymph node. Subset defined: memory CD4+ T cells, CD4+CD45RO+CD25-. These receptors all come from a female donor with breast cancer.

This clonotype was observed at least ten times. This chain uses TRBV7-6 with TRBJ1-5, with TRBD1 matching 7 bases. V dropped 4 bases and J dropped 6; count of bases not matched to a gene: 6. The CDR3 extends over 14 amino acids. Germline V gives CDR1 SGHVS, CDR2 FNYEAQ. The CDR3 region is CASSSAGGLQPQHF. In DNA, the CDR3 is TGTGCCAGCAGCTCCGCAGGGGGACTTCAGCCCCAGCATTTT.

This clonotype was seen more than once but under ten times. A read error may account for a junction end that differs from germline. The rearrangement uses TRBV7-2 and TRBJ1-4, with unresolved D. This CDR3 spans 13 amino acids. Germline V lookup: CDR1 SGHTA, CDR2 FQGNSA. The CDR3 sequence is CASSFYLSENLFF. In DNA, the CDR3 is TGTGCCAGCAGCTTTTACCTGTCGGAAAACCTGTTTTTT.

The table lists this clonotype with many counts. V and J are TRBV2 and TRBJ1-5; no clear D gene. Germline CDR1 is SNHLY and CDR2 is FYNNEI. The CDR3 loop spans 13 amino acids. Trimming took off 6 bases at V and 0 bases at J, with 6 bases between the two ends. The CDR3 spells CASRRDSNQPQHF. The CDR3 DNA reads as TGTGCCAGCAGGCGGGATAGCAATCAGCCCCAGCATTTT.

This clonotype was detected many times. This sequence joins TRBV7-9 and TRBJ1-4; 7 bases align to TRBD1. The germline gives CDR1 SEHNR, CDR2 FQNEAQ (reference sequence). The CDR3 extends over 14 amino acids. V dropped 5 bases and J dropped 6; count of bases not matched to a gene: 6. The CDR3: CASSHRGVDEKLFF. CDR3 bases: TGTGCCAGCAGCCACAGGGGAGTGGATGAAAAACTGTTTTTT.

This clonotype occurred a few times. This chain uses TRBV5-5 with TRBJ1-5; D is ambiguous. The V gene lost 4 bases and the J gene lost 8 bases, with 13 bases spanning the gap. Per the germline V gene, CDR1 is SGHKS and CDR2 is YYEKEE (reference sequence). The CDR3 covers 13 residues. The CDR3 loop is CASSPTGEKPQHF. CDR3 coding DNA: TGTGCCAGCAGCCCTACCGGGGAGAAGCCCCAGCATTTT.

This clonotype was counted ten times or more. The chain has TRBV20-1 and TRBJ1-6, with D possibly TRBD1 on 6 matching bases. CDR1 and CDR2 from the germline V gene are DFQATT and SNEGSKA (reference sequence). Trimming shortened V by 3 bases and J by 10 bases, and 13 bases separated the two germline ends. The CDR3 contains 13 residues. The CDR3 coding sequence is TGCAGTGCTAGGTCGGGGGGCGGGTCACCCCTCCACTTT. Protein product: CSARSGGGSPLHF.

The table lists this clonotype with many counts. The chain employs TRBV4-3 and TRBJ2-3; no clear D gene. The germline V and J ends were trimmed by 1 base and 6 bases, with 8 bases remaining between them. Germline CDR1 is LGHNA and CDR2 is YSLEER. This CDR3 is 13 amino acids long. DNA for the CDR3: TGCGCCAGCAGCCAAGCTTTACAGGATACGCAGTATTTT. This sequence encodes CASSQALQDTQYF.

There are a few counts of this clonotype. The chain combines TRBV20-1 with TRBJ2-5; weak D call: TRBD1 (6 bases). The CDR3 spans 14 residues. CDR1 is DFQATT, CDR2 SNEGSKA, per germline (reference sequence). V was trimmed by 6 bases and J by 4 bases, leaving 18 bases between them. The CDR3 bases are TGCAGTGCGAAGTCGTTACAGGGCCCAGAGACCCAGTACTTC. This sequence encodes CSAKSLQGPETQYF.

This chain joins TRBV5-1 and TRBJ1-2; 7 bases fit TRBD1. Germline V lookup: CDR1 SGHRS, CDR2 YFSETQ. The J segment lost 6 bases and the V segment lost 4 bases, leaving 6 bases of the junction unmatched. The CDR3 is made up of 13 amino acids. The CDR3 DNA sequence: TGCGCCAGCAGCCCTGGACAGGTGGATGGCTACACCTTC. Amino acid sequence: CASSPGQVDGYTF.

The table lists this clonotype with a few counts. This chain connects TRBV6-5 to TRBJ1-2; TRBD1 matches at 7 bases. Germline V gives CDR1 MNHEY, CDR2 SVGAGI. After removal of 0 bases from V and 4 bases from J, the junction contained 2 bases not matched to a gene. The CDR3 consists of 14 residues. The CDR3 is CASSYSGQSYGYTF. The CDR3 coding sequence is TGTGCCAGCAGTTACTCGGGACAGTCCTATGGCTACACCTTC.